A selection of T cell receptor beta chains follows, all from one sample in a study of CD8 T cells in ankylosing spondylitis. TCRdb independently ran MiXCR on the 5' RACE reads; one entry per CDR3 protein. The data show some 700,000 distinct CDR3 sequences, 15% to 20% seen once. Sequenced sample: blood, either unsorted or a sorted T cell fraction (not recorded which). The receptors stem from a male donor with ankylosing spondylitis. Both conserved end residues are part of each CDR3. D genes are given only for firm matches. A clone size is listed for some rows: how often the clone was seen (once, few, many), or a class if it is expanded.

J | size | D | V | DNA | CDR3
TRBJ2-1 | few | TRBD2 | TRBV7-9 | TGTGCCAGCAGCTTAGAGTTAGCGGGAGGTCCTGAGCAGTTCTTC | CASSLELAGGPEQFF
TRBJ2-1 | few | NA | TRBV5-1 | TGCGCCAGCAGCTTGGCCAGACTGACAGTTTATGGCGATGAGCAGTTCTTC | CASSLARLTVYGDEQFF
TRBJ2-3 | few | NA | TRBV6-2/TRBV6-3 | TGTGCCAGCAGTTATATGGGGGGAGAGAGCACAGATACGCAGTATTTT | CASSYMGGESTDTQYF
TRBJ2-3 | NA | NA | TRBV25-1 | TGTGCCAGCAGTGACGCCGGCACAGATACGCAGTATTTT | CASSDAGTDTQYF
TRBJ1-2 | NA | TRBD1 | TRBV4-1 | TGCGCCAGCAGCCAAGGTGCCGGGACAGAGGACTTCTATGGCTACACCTTC | CASSQGAGTEDFYGYTF
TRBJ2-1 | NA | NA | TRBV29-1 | TGCAGCGTTGGACAGAGTTACAATGAGCAGTTCTTC | CSVGQSYNEQFF
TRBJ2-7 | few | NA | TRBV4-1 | TGCGCCAGCAGCCAAGAATCCTCGAGCTCCTACGAGCAGTACTTC | CASSQESSSSYEQYF
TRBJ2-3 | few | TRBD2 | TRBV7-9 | TGTGCCAGCAGCGTAGCTAGCGGAACTAGCACAGATACGCAGTATTTT | CASSVASGTSTDTQYF
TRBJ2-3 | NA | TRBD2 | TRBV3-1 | TGTGCCAGCAGCGACTCCCGAACGTCTAGCGGGGGGCCAGTCACAGATACGCAGTATTTT | CASSDSRTSSGGPVTDTQYF
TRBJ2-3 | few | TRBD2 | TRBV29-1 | TGCAGCGTTGCACTAGCGGGATGGTCTGATACGCAGTATTTT | CSVALAGWSDTQYF
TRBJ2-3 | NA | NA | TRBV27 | TGTGCCAGCAGTTTATGGGGGGTACCAGATACGCAGTATTTT | CASSLWGVPDTQYF
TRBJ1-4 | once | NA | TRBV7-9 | TGTGCCAGCAGCTTAGAAGGGGGATCAAGGGAAAAACTGTTTTTT | CASSLEGGSREKLFF
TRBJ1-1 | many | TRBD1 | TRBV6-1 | TGTGCCAGCAGTCGAAGACAGGGGAACACTGAAGCTTTCTTT | CASSRRQGNTEAFF
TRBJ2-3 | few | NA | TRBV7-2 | TGTGCCAGCAGCTTAACCTCCGGCACCTCCGCAGATACGCAGTATTTT | CASSLTSGTSADTQYF
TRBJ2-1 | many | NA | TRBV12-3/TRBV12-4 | TGTGCCAGCAGTTTGTCGGGGTCCTGGGGCAATGAGCAGTTCTTC | CASSLSGSWGNEQFF
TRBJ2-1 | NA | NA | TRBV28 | TGTGCCAGCAGTCCCAGCCGTGGGGCAGATTGGGGTGAGCAGTTCTTC | CASSPSRGADWGEQFF
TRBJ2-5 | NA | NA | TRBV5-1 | TGTGCCAGCAGCTTGGGGGTGGTAGAGACCCAGTACTTC | CASSLGVVETQYF
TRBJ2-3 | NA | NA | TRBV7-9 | TGTGCCAGCAGCTTACATCTGGGACTGGGGGGCGCGTATACGCAGTATTTT | CASSLHLGLGGAYTQYF
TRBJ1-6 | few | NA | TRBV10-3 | TGTGCCATCAGCCAAGGGGGGTCTAATTCACCCCTCCACTTT | CAISQGGSNSPLHF
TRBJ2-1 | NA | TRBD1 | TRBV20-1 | TGCAGTGCTAGAGATTGGGGGACAGGGGACCCGGCGGAGCAGTTCTTC | CSARDWGTGDPAEQFF
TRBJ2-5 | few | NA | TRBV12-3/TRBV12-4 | TGTGCCAGCAGTTTCTCGCTTTTCCAAGAGACCCAGTACTTC | CASSFSLFQETQYF
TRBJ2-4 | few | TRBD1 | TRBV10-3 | TGTGCCATCAGTGAGTTTGAGGGGGCAGTGACCAAAAACATTCAGTACTTC | CAISEFEGAVTKNIQYF
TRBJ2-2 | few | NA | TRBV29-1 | TGCAGCGTTTCGGCCGGGGGCTTGAACACCGGGGAGCTGTTTTTT | CSVSAGGLNTGELFF
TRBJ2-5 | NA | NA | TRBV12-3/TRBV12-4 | TGTGCCAGCAGTTTTACACAGTTAAAGGAGACCCAGTACTTC | CASSFTQLKETQYF
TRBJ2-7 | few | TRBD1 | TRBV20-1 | TGCAGTGGTGTGGGCGTTGTGGGACAGGGAAGTACCTACGAGCAGTACTTC | CSGVGVVGQGSTYEQYF
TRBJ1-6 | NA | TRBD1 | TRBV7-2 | TGTGCCAGCAGCTTGACAGGGGTCGGCCCCGTTTCACCCCTCCACTTT | CASSLTGVGPVSPLHF
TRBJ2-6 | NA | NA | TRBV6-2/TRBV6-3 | TGTGCCAGCAGTTACTCGGGGCGGACTGGGGCCAACGTCCTGACTTTC | CASSYSGRTGANVLTF
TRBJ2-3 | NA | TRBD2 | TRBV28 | TGTGCCAGCAGGGGGGGAGGGGCCGAAGGAAGCACAGATACGCAGTATTTT | CASRGGGAEGSTDTQYF
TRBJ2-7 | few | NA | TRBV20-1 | TGCAGTGCTAGAGATACGGACCCTCCCTACGAGCAGTACTTC | CSARDTDPPYEQYF
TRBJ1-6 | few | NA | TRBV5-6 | TGTGCCAGCAGCTCGGAAGGTAATTCACCCCTCCACTTT | CASSSEGNSPLHF
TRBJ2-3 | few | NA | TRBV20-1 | TGCAGTCCCTTGAGGCGCCTAGGGGCAGATACGCAGTATTTT | CSPLRRLGADTQYF
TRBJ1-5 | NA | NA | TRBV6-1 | TGTGCCAGCAGTGAAGGGAAGCCCCAGCATTTT | CASSEGKPQHF
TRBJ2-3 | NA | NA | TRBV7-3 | TGTGCCAGCAGCTTTGGAGGGATCGGAAATACGCAGTATTTT | CASSFGGIGNTQYF
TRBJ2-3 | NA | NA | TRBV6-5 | TGTGCCAGCAGTCACGGCCATACAGATACGCAGTATTTT | CASSHGHTDTQYF
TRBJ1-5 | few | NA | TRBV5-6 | TGTGCCAGCAGCTTGGGTTGGGGGCAGGGTCAGCCCCAGCATTTT | CASSLGWGQGQPQHF
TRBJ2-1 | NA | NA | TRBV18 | TGTGCCAGCTCACCCCCACTAGTTGCCTCCTACAATGAGCAGTTCTTC | CASSPPLVASYNEQFF
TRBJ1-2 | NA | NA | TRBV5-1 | TGCGCCAGCAGCCAAGACACAACTAACTATGGCTACACCTTC | CASSQDTTNYGYTF
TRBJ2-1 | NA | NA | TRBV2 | TGTGCCAGCAGGGAGGGGCCCTGGCTGTTCTTC | CASREGPWLFF
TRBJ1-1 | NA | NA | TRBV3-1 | TGTGCCAGCAGCCCCCGGGGGGCCGATGGAGCTTTCTTT | CASSPRGADGAFF
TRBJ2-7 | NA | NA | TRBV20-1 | TGCAGTGCTAGAGACGGGGCGACGAGCTCCTACGAGCAGTACTTC | CSARDGATSSYEQYF
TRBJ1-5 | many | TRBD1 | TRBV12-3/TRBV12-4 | TGTGCCAGCAGTTTAGGACAGGGGAGGCAGCCCCAGCATTTT | CASSLGQGRQPQHF
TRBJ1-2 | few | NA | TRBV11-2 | TGTGCCAGCAGCTTAGACCCGGCGGGGGACTTCTATGGCTACACCTTC | CASSLDPAGDFYGYTF
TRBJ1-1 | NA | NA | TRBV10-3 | TGTGCCATCAGTGAACCGGGCCCACCGCCGTTT | CAISEPGPPPF
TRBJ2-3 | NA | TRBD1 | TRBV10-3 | TGTGCCATCAGTGAGGCGACAGGGGCTTATACGCAGTATTTT | CAISEATGAYTQYF
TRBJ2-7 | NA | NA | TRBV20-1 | TGCAGTGCTAGACCTGCCACAGCCCGTCCCTACGAGCAGTACTTC | CSARPATARPYEQYF
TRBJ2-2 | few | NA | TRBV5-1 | TGCGCCAGCAGCTCGCCGGGACAACACACCGGGGAGCTGTTTTTT | CASSSPGQHTGELFF
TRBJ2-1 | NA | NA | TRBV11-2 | TGTGCCAGCAGCTTAACCCCCCACGCGACAGGCCGACCCTACAATGAGCAGTTCTTC | CASSLTPHATGRPYNEQFF
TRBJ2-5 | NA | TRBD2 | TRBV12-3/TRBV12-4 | TGTGCCAGCAGTTTGGTGTTGGGAGGGCCTCCCCCGGAGACCCAGTATTTC | CASSLVLGGPPPETQYF
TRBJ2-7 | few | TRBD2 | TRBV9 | TGTGCCAGCAGCGCGGGACTAGCGGGAGAAGGCGAGCAGTACTTC | CASSAGLAGEGEQYF
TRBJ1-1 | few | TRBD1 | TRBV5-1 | TGCGCCAGCAGCTCGGGACAGGGTTTAGCTGAAGCTTTCTTT | CASSSGQGLAEAFF
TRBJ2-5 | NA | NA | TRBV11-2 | TGTGCCAGCAGGGGGATTGAGACCCAGTACTTC | CASRGIETQYF
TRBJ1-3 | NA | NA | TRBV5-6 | TGTGCCAGCAGCTTGGGTACCGGGGTTTCAGGAAACACCATATATTTT | CASSLGTGVSGNTIYF
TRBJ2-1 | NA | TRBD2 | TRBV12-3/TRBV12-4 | TGTGCCAGCAGTCCGGGAGGGGGGTGGTCAGCGATTGAGCAGTTCTTC | CASSPGGGWSAIEQFF
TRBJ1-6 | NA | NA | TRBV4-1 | TGCGCCAGCAGCCTGCAAGATGGAGGTTCACCCCTCCACTTT | CASSLQDGGSPLHF